Each of the 25 T cell receptor beta chains below was sequenced from the same sample in a study of vaccination and CD4 T cells after COVID-19. Treatment of the sample: roughly 11-day PBMC culture with coronavirus spike peptide pools or control peptides (ViraFEST assay). Antigens for these TCRs are unknown. Sequencing of cultured CD4+ T cell DNA used the Oncomine TCR Beta short-read assay. MiXCR was run by TCRdb on the PCR reads, yielding one entry per CDR3 protein. The data contain about 18,000 distinct CDR3 sequences, over 40% of them singletons. Sequenced here: CD4+ T cells from blood, cultured in vitro, sampled before SARS-CoV-2 vaccination. Every receptor here comes from a human donor who received a COVID-19 vaccine.

This clonotype was detected a few times. The rearrangement joins TRBV19 to TRBJ2-3, with D possibly TRBD2 on 5 matching bases. Germline-derived CDR1 and CDR2 are LNHDA and SQIVND (reference sequence). The CDR3 is made up of 14 amino acids. Trimming shortened V by 2 bases and J by 0 bases, and 6 bases separated the two germline ends. The CDR3 DNA follows: TGTGCCAGTAGTATAACGGGGAGCACAGATACGCAGTATTTT. It translates to CASSITGSTDTQYF. The full variable domain, rest sourced from reference TRBV19 and TRBJ2-3, is DGGITQSPKYLFRKEGQNVTLSCEQNLNHDAMYWYRQDPGQGLRLIYYSQIVNDFQKGDIAEGYSVSREKKESFPLTVTSAQKNPTAFYLCASSITGSTDTQYFGPGTRLTVL.

The gene calls are TRBV11-3 and TRBJ1-2; D gene uncertain. There are 13 residues in the CDR3. CDR1 SGHNT and CDR2 YENEEA come from the germline V gene. The ends were cut back, 1 base at V and 4 bases at J, with 7 bases in the middle. The CDR3 here is CASSLVGSYGYTF. The CDR3 coding sequence is TGTGCCAGCAGCTTAGTGGGGTCCTATGGCTACACCTTC.

In its sample, this clonotype was seen a few times. The V gene is TRBV5-4, the J gene TRBJ1-1; the D gene is possibly TRBD1 (5 bases). Deletions cut 0 bases from V and 0 bases from J, with 12 bases between. Germline CDR1 reads SGHNT; CDR2 reads YYREEE (reference sequence). The CDR3 extends over 16 amino acids. DNA of the CDR3: TGTGCCAGCAGCTTGGTACCCACAGGTTTGAACACTGAAGCTTTCTTT. Translation: CASSLVPTGLNTEAFF.

The count of this clonotype is one. The chain joins TRBV25-1 to TRBJ1-2; D call uncertain. The CDR3 has 13 amino acids. The germline gives CDR1 MGHDK, CDR2 SYGVNS. V shed 6 bases and J shed 5 bases, with 13 bases lying between them. In nucleotides, the CDR3 is TGTGCCAGCAGCCTATCTGGAAATTATGGCTACACCTTC. Translation: CASSLSGNYGYTF.

This clonotype came up a few times. The V call is TRBV27, the J call TRBJ2-2; unclear D gene. The ends were cut back, 3 bases at V and 7 bases at J, with 12 bases in the middle. This CDR3 is built from 14 residues. From germline, CDR1 is MNHEY and CDR2 SMNVEV (reference sequence). The CDR3 bases are TGTGCCAGCAGTTTCGGCGCAATCGGCGGGGAGCTGTTTTTT. This gives the protein CASSFGAIGGELFF.

For this clonotype: With only one base between it and a far larger clone, this is likely a read error. The chain links TRBV6-4 to TRBJ1-1; D call uncertain. Germline lookup yields CDR1 MRHNA and CDR2 SNTAGT. The CDR3 consists of 16 residues. In DNA form, the CDR3 reads TGTGACAGCAGTTACGGTCTTGGGAGAGAGAACACTGAAGCTTTCTTT. It specifies CDSSYGLGRENTEAFF.

This clonotype was detected a few times. This chain connects TRBV6-1 to TRBJ2-5; a weak D match, TRBD2 (6 bases). The CDR3 length is 14 residues. Germline V lookup: CDR1 MNHNS, CDR2 SASEGT. V was trimmed by 3 bases and J by 0 bases, leaving 8 bases between them. Here the CDR3 DNA reads TGTGCCAGCAGTGATCGGGACTACCAAGAGACCCAGTACTTC. It translates to CASSDRDYQETQYF.

CDR3 residues: CAWMAGGGTDTQYF. CDR3 nucleotide sequence: TGTGCCTGGATGGCGGGGGGGGGCACAGATACGCAGTATTTT. The V gene is TRBV30, the J gene TRBJ2-3, with 9 bases lining up with TRBD2. The V gene end was trimmed by 4 bases and the J gene end by 1 base; junction bases not matched to a gene: 3. Germline loops: CDR1 GTSNPN, CDR2 SVGIG (reference sequence). The CDR3 totals 14 residues.

This chain uses TRBV14 with TRBJ1-2; TRBD1 aligns across 8 bases. Germline V CDR1 and CDR2: SGHDN, FVKESK. Losses at the gene ends were 1 base for V and 4 bases for J; bases not matched to a gene: 11. CDR3 size: 17 residues. The CDR3 bases are TGTGCCAGCAGCCAAGGGTATGAACAGGGGGTCAGCTATGGCTACACCTTC. As protein: CASSQGYEQGVSYGYTF.

The chain carries TRBV30 and TRBJ2-1; the match to TRBD1 covers 9 bases. CDR3 length equals 16 residues. V lost 8 bases, J lost 5 bases, and 16 bases stayed unmatched. The germline V gene encodes CDR1 GTSNPN and CDR2 SVGIG (reference sequence). CDR3: CASSLGGQGRNNEQFF. The CDR3 DNA follows: TGTGCCAGCAGCTTAGGGGGACAGGGTCGCAACAATGAGCAGTTCTTC.

The chain is built from TRBV29-1 and TRBJ1-2, with TRBD1 matching over 7 bases. This CDR3 spans 13 amino acids. Trimming took 5 bases from V and 4 from J; bases not matched to a gene: 7. Germline CDR1 is SQVTM and CDR2 is ANQGSEA. CDR3 amino acids: CSVWDRSLYGYTF. For the CDR3, the DNA is TGCAGCGTTTGGGACAGATCCCTCTATGGCTACACCTTC.

This clonotype was seen more than once but under ten times. V usage is TRBV6-1 and J usage is TRBJ2-3; D is undetermined. Trimming left V 6 bases short and J 0 bases short, with 22 bases between. The germline gives CDR1 MNHNS, CDR2 SASEGT. This CDR3 region has 18 residues. CDR3 in amino acids: CASSASSGGASSTDTQYF. CDR3 nucleotides: TGTGCCAGCAGCGCCTCTTCAGGCGGTGCCTCTAGCACAGATACGCAGTATTTT.

In nucleotides, the CDR3 is TGTGCCAGCAGCTTAGACAGGGCCGACCCCCATGTGGAGACCCAGTACTTC. Its protein is CASSLDRADPHVETQYF. The chain uses TRBV7-9 and TRBJ2-5; perhaps TRBD1 as D (6 bases). Germline V gene data show CDR1 as SEHNR and CDR2 as FQNEAQ (reference sequence). This CDR3 region has 17 residues. V lost 1 base to trimming and J lost 5 bases, with 20 bases between them.

The rearrangement links TRBV10-3 to TRBJ2-1; a weak D match, TRBD1 (6 bases). The germline gives CDR1 ENHRY, CDR2 SYGVKD. This CDR3 has 15 residues. V lost 10 bases, J lost 0 bases, and 16 bases lay in between. CDR3 sequence: CATEQGSSSYNEQFF. The CDR3 bases are TGTGCCACCGAACAGGGATCCAGCTCCTACAATGAGCAGTTCTTC.

The rearrangement joins TRBV19 to TRBJ1-3; a possible D gene is TRBD1 (5 bases). The CDR3 consists of 18 residues. Germline CDR1 reads LNHDA; CDR2 reads SQIVND (reference sequence). V dropped 8 bases and J dropped 0 bases, with 23 bases sitting between them. This CDR3 reads CASRSRAPPSFSGNTIYF. The CDR3 DNA sequence: TGTGCCAGTCGGAGCAGGGCCCCCCCCTCCTTCTCTGGAAACACCATATATTTT.

CDR3 loop: CASSRGQGDRQPQHF. As DNA, the CDR3 is TGTGCCAGTAGTAGGGGACAGGGGGACAGACAGCCCCAGCATTTT. This chain uses TRBV19 with TRBJ1-5; 11 bases map to TRBD1. Trimming cost V 4 bases and J 7 bases; bases outside gene matches: 6. The CDR3 extends over 15 amino acids. Germline assignment: CDR1 LNHDA and CDR2 SQIVND (reference sequence).

This chain connects TRBV19 to TRBJ2-3; 9 bases align to TRBD2. CDR3 length equals 18 residues. Trimming at V came to 5 bases and at J to 0 bases, leaving 12 bases not matched to a gene. Per germline, CDR1 LNHDA and CDR2 SQIVND (reference sequence). The CDR3 loop is CASSLRPGRGGSTDTQYF. DNA of the CDR3: TGTGCCAGTAGTCTCCGCCCGGGGCGGGGGGGGAGCACAGATACGCAGTATTTT.

The chain couples TRBV19 to TRBJ1-2; a weak D match, TRBD1 (6 bases). Germline-derived CDR1 and CDR2 are LNHDA and SQIVND (reference sequence). V was shortened by 4 bases and J by 8 bases, with 17 bases between the two germline ends. This CDR3 has 14 residues. In DNA form, the CDR3 reads TGTGCCAGTAGTAGCCGACAGGCCCGGCGGGGCTACACCTTC. It specifies CASSSRQARRGYTF.

The J gene is TRBJ2-7, the V gene TRBV2; the match to TRBD2 covers 8 bases. V dropped 9 bases and J dropped 0; count of bases not matched to a gene: 7. Looked up from germline, CDR1 is SNHLY and CDR2 is FYNNEI. The CDR3 consists of 14 residues. The CDR3 reads CASRIAGSSYEQYF. DNA for the CDR3: TGTGCCAGTAGAATAGCGGGAAGCTCCTACGAGCAGTACTTC.

The sample holds one count of this clonotype. This chain uses TRBV2 with TRBJ2-2; 11 bases agree with TRBD2. The CDR3 is made up of 15 amino acids. Germline V lookup: CDR1 SNHLY, CDR2 FYNNEI. Unmatched junction bases numbered 4, after V lost 6 bases and J lost 4 bases. The CDR3 coding sequence is TGTGCCAGCAGAGGTAGCGGGGGGGGCACCGGGGAGCTGTTTTTT. This encodes CASRGSGGGTGELFF.

This chain uses TRBV6-5 with TRBJ2-1; 7 bases map to TRBD2. V lost 4 bases and J lost 8; bases outside the gene matches: 8. This CDR3 comprises 14 residues. The germline gives CDR1 MNHEY, CDR2 SVGAGI. The DNA for the CDR3 is TGTGCCAGCAGTTCGGCGGGGGTCGTCGATGAGCAGTTCTTC. Translation gives CASSSAGVVDEQFF.

The J gene is TRBJ2-5, the V gene TRBV20-1; 8 nucleotides line up with TRBD2. V was pared by 4 bases and J by 2 bases, with 6 bases of the junction left unmatched. Looked up from germline, CDR1 is DFQATT and CDR2 is SNEGSKA (reference sequence). CDR3 size: 14 residues. CDR3 DNA sequence: TGCAGTGCTATCGTCGGGGGGGGGCAAGAGACCCAGTACTTC. It codes for CSAIVGGGQETQYF.

This clonotype showed up just a few times. The CDR3 nucleotides are TGTGCCAGCAGCGCGAACGGAGGGACTTCGGAAGGGACCCAGTACTTC. This gives the protein CASSANGGTSEGTQYF. The genes are TRBV7-8 and TRBJ2-5; D possibly corresponds to TRBD2 (6 bases). This CDR3 has 16 amino acids. The germline gives CDR1 SGHVS, CDR2 FQNEAQ. V was clipped by 5 bases and J by 7 bases, with 23 bases between them.

The V call is TRBV27, the J call TRBJ1-5, with 7 nucleotides matching TRBD1. The CDR3 has 17 residues. With 2 bases clipped from V and 3 bases from J, the junction kept 10 bases outside the gene matches. In germline, CDR1 is MNHEY, CDR2 SMNVEV (reference sequence). The CDR3 DNA reads TGTGCCAGCAGTTTAAGGGCAGGGGGAGATGTCAATCAGCCCCAGCATTTT. As protein: CASSLRAGGDVNQPQHF.

This clonotype was detected only a few times. CDR3: CASSIQGARSNQPQHF. The CDR3 nucleotides read TGTGCCAGTAGTATACAGGGCGCCCGTAGCAATCAGCCCCAGCATTTT. The chain uses TRBV19 and TRBJ1-5, with D possibly TRBD1 on 5 matching bases. Trimming removed 2 bases at V and 0 bases at J, with 11 bases between. Germline V CDR1 and CDR2: LNHDA, SQIVND (reference sequence). This CDR3 has 16 residues.